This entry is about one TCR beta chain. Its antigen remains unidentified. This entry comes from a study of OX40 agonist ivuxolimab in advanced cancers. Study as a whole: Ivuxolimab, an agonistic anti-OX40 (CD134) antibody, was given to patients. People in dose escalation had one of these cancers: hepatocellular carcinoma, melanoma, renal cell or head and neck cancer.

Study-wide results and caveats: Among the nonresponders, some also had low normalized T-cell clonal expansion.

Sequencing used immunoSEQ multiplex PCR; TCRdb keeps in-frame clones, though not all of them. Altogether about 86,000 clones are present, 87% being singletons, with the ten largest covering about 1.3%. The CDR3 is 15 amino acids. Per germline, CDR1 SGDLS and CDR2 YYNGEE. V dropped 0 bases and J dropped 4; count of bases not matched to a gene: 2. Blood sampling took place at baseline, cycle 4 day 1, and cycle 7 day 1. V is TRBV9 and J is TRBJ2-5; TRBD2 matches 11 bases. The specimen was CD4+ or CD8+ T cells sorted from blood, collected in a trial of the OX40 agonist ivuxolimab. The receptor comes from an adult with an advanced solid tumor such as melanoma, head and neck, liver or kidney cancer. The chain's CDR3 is CASSVGLAGGETQYF. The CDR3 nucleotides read TGTGCCAGCAGCGTAGGGCTAGCGGGGGGAGAGACCCAGTACTTC.